This TCR beta chain was obtained from a study of T cells after yellow fever vaccination. In the study overall: SMART-Seq v4 Ultra Low Input prepared the low-cell-number fractions. The study's findings and limits: Primary-vaccination clones mostly resurfaced post-booster (about 95% CD4, 75% to 90% CD8). Secondary responses were weaker yet peaked faster, day 5 versus 15.

Germline CDR1 reads MGHRA; CDR2 reads YSYEKL. Trimming removed 1 base from V and 3 bases from J, with 8 bases in between. CDR3 length equals 14 residues. They built TCR cDNA with 5'RACE template switching, a step that put in a universal primer site and UMIs. TCRdb reprocessed the 5' RACE reads with MiXCR, giving one entry per CDR3 protein. The sample carries about 170,000 distinct CDR3 sequences, about 11% recorded once. The sample holds many counts of this clonotype. Its antigen remains unidentified. The receptor was isolated from a man between 18 and 35 years old who received the YFV17D yellow fever vaccine. The chain links TRBV4-1 to TRBJ2-3; D not certain. The starting material was CD8+ T cells sorted from PBMCs, obtained 15 days after the yellow fever booster vaccination. The CDR3 coding sequence is TGCGCCAGCAGCCAAGGACGAACAACAGATACGCAGTATTTT. It is translated as CASSQGRTTDTQYF.